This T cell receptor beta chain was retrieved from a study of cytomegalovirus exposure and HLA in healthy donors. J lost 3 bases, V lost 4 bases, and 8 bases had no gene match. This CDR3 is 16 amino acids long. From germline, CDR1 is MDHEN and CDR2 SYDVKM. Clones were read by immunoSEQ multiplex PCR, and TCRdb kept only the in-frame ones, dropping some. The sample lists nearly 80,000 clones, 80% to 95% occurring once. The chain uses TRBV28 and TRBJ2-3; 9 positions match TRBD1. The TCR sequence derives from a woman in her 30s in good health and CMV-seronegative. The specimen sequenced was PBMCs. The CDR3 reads CASSSPGQGKTDTQYF. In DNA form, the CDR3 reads TGTGCCAGCAGTTCACCGGGACAGGGTAAAACAGATACGCAGTATTTT.